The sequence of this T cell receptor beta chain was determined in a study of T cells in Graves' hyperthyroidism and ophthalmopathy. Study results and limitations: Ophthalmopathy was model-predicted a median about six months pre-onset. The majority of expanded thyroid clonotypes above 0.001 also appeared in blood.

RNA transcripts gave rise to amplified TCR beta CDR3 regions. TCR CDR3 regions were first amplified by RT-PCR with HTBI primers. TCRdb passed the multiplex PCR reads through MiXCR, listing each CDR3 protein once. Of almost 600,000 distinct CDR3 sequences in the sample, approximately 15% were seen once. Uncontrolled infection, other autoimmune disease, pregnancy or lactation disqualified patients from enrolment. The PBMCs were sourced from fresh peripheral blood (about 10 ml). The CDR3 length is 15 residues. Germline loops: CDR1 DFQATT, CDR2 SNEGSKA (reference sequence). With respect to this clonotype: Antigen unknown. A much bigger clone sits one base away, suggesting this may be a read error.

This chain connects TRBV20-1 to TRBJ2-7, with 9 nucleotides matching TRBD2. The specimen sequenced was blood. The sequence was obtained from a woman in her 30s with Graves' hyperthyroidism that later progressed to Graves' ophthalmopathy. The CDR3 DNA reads TGCAGTGCTAGAGATCCGACTAGCGGCCTCTACGAGCGGTACTTC. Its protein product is CSARDPTSGLYERYF.